Listed here are 2 T cell receptor beta chains from one sample, sequenced in a study of CD8+ T cells in alopecia areata. Extraction of RNA preceded its reverse transcription into cDNA, which served as the sequencing template. Profiled with immunoSEQ multiplex PCR; TCRdb holds only in-frame clones, not every one. Altogether just over 150,000 clones are present, 50% to 65% being singletons, with the ten largest covering 15% to 20%. The sample here was CD8+ T cells sorted from blood, taken at week 0. The receptors were sampled from a human donor with alopecia areata.

The chain recombines TRBV7-9 with TRBJ2-7, with 7 bases aligning to TRBD2. The J segment lost 0 bases and the V segment lost 7 bases, leaving 3 bases of the junction unmatched. CDR3 length equals 13 residues. The germline V gene encodes CDR1 SEHNR and CDR2 FQNEAQ (reference sequence). The CDR3 loop is CASKSGDSYEQYF. The DNA of the CDR3 is TGTGCCAGCAAGAGCGGGGACTCCTACGAGCAGTACTTC.

The chain couples TRBV9 to TRBJ2-6, with unresolved D. CDR3 length: 15 residues. CDR1 is SGDLS, CDR2 YYNGEE, per germline. V was cut by 2 bases and J by 1 base, with 7 bases left in between. CDR3 amino acids: CASSVPASGANVLTF. CDR3 nucleotide sequence: TGTGCCAGCAGCGTTCCAGCATCTGGGGCCAACGTCCTGACTTTC.